What follows are 3 T cell receptor beta chains derived from one specimen sequenced in a study of cytomegalovirus exposure and HLA in healthy donors. PCR employed 60 Vbeta and 13 Jbeta primers. The data were produced by immunoSEQ multiplex PCR, yet TCRdb's version contains in-frame clones alone and is incomplete. The data contain some 60,000 clones, over 75% of them singletons. Material for sequencing was PBMCs. Receptors originate from a man aged 18 to 29 in good health and CMV-seronegative.

This clone was picked up one time. This rearrangement joins TRBV29-1 to TRBJ2-1; D not resolved. The CDR3 is 11 amino acids. V dropped 4 bases and J dropped 2 bases, with 3 bases sitting between them. From germline, CDR1 is SQVTM and CDR2 ANQGSEA. DNA for the CDR3: TGCAGCGTTGCTACCTACAATGAGCAGTTCTTC. The encoded protein is CSVATYNEQFF.

This rearrangement joins TRBV5-4 to TRBJ2-3, with 8 bases aligning to TRBD2. From germline, CDR1 is SGHNT and CDR2 YYREEE (reference sequence). J gave up 3 bases and V 4 bases, and 10 bases lay outside the gene matches. This CDR3 comprises 16 residues. The CDR3 loop reads CASSPFQRGRTDTQYF. The CDR3 bases are TGTGCCAGCAGCCCATTCCAGCGGGGGAGAACAGATACGCAGTATTTT.

The J gene is TRBJ1-1, the V gene TRBV29-1; D not certain. The CDR3 is made up of 14 amino acids. Germline lookup yields CDR1 SQVTM and CDR2 ANQGSEA. The V end was cut by 5 bases, the J end by 2 bases, with 15 bases between. This CDR3 is CSVPRLITNTEAFF. In DNA form, the CDR3 reads TGCAGCGTTCCCCGACTTATAACAAACACTGAAGCTTTCTTT. Full variable domain (rest looked up from reference TRBV29-1 and TRBJ1-1): SAVISQKPSRDICQRGTSLTIQCQVDSQVTMMFWYRQQPGQSLTLIATANQGSEATYESGFVIDKFPISRPNLTFSTLTVSNMSPEDSSIYLCSVPRLITNTEAFFGQGTRLTVV.